These T cell receptor beta chains were read from a single sample in a study of shared clonotypes between healthy human individuals. Produced via immunoSEQ multiplex PCR; TCRdb's table is partial and in-frame only. Among about 2 million clones listed, 85% to 95% were seen once. Sample: naive CD8+ T cells sorted from blood. The receptors derive from a man aged 18 to 30 in good health. The CDR3 runs from the conserved cysteine through the conserved F or W. Each record gives: clone size, J gene, D gene, V gene, CDR3 protein, CDR3 DNA. D genes are given only for firm matches. Where a row states a size, it is once, few, many or the class of an expanded clone; other rows omit it.

. | TRBJ2-7 | . | TRBV6-5 | CASSPSGYEQYF | TGTGCCAGCAGCCCCTCAGGGTACGAGCAGTACTTC
. | TRBJ1-1 | . | TRBV4-3 | CASSQDGGVDTEAFF | TGCGCCAGCAGCCAAGATGGGGGGGTGGACACTGAAGCTTTCTTT
once | TRBJ2-7 | . | TRBV9 | CASSTGTDYEQYF | TGTGCCAGCAGTACCGGGACCGATTACGAGCAGTACTTC
. | TRBJ1-5 | TRBD1 | TRBV27 | CASSGGTGGNQPQHF | TGTGCCAGCAGTGGGGGCACAGGGGGCAATCAGCCCCAGCATTTT
. | TRBJ2-1 | . | TRBV6-5 | CASSYSGGGYNEQFF | TGTGCCAGCAGTTACTCGGGGGGCGGGTACAATGAGCAGTTCTTC
. | TRBJ2-3 | TRBD1 | TRBV10-2 | CASSARGSTDTQYF | TGCGCCAGCAGTGCCAGGGGGAGCACAGATACGCAGTATTTT
. | TRBJ2-7 | . | TRBV27 | CASSLTSSYEQYF | TGTGCCAGCAGTCTAACTAGCTCCTACGAGCAGTACTTC
. | TRBJ2-3 | . | TRBV6-5 | CASSYSSVGDTQYF | TGTGCCAGCAGTTACTCCTCAGTTGGAGATACGCAGTATTTT
. | TRBJ2-2 | . | TRBV19 | CASSITGSTGELFF | TGTGCCAGTAGTATAACAGGGAGTACCGGGGAGCTGTTTTTT
. | TRBJ1-2 | TRBD1 | TRBV27 | CASNLSGTGVNGYTF | TGTGCCAGCAATTTATCCGGGACAGGGGTCAATGGCTACACCTTC
. | TRBJ2-5 | . | TRBV13 | CASSYGDLETQYF | TGTGCCAGCAGCTACGGGGATCTAGAGACCCAGTACTTC
. | TRBJ2-1 | . | TRBV6-5 | CASSYSEGSNEQFF | TGTGCCAGCAGTTACTCCGAAGGGAGCAATGAGCAGTTCTTC
. | TRBJ1-5 | TRBD1 | TRBV28 | CASSFNSAGGPQHF | TGTGCCAGCAGTTTTAATTCGGCAGGGGGACCCCAGCATTTT
. | TRBJ2-7 | TRBD1 | TRBV5-6 | CASGDRAYEQYF | TGTGCCAGCGGGGACAGAGCCTACGAGCAGTACTTC
. | TRBJ2-3 | TRBD1 | TRBV6-1 | CASSETLQGFTDTQYF | TGTGCCAGCAGTGAAACCCTACAGGGGTTTACAGATACGCAGTATTTT
. | TRBJ2-7 | . | TRBV29-1 | CSVVIYEQYF | TGCAGCGTCGTAATCTACGAGCAGTACTTC
. | TRBJ1-2 | . | TRBV7-9 | CASSPETDYYGYTF | TGTGCCAGCAGCCCAGAGACAGATTACTATGGCTACACCTTC
. | TRBJ2-7 | . | TRBV4-2 | CASSQDGPYEQYF | TGTGCCAGCAGCCAAGATGGACCCTACGAGCAGTACTTC
. | TRBJ1-6 | . | TRBV30 | CAWSAPSGGEYSPLHF | TGTGCCTGGAGTGCCCCTTCGGGAGGGGAATATTCACCCCTCCACTTT
once | TRBJ1-1 | . | TRBV7-9 | CASSSGGAQHEAFF | TGTGCCAGCAGCTCGGGAGGGGCCCAACATGAAGCTTTCTTT
. | TRBJ1-2 | . | TRBV25-1 | CASSVQTNYGYTF | TGTGCCAGCAGTGTACAGACTAACTATGGCTACACCTTC
. | TRBJ2-5 | . | TRBV6-5 | CASSYSWGLKETQYF | TGTGCCAGCAGTTACTCGTGGGGGCTGAAAGAGACCCAGTACTTC
. | TRBJ2-2 | . | TRBV7-9 | CASSWPNTGELFF | TGTGCCAGCAGCTGGCCGAACACCGGGGAGCTGTTTTTT
. | TRBJ2-7 | TRBD1 | TRBV7-6 | CASSHPGTGNYEQYF | TGTGCCAGCAGTCATCCCGGGACAGGGAACTACGAGCAGTACTTC
. | TRBJ2-2 | . | TRBV5-4 | CASSLEKPHTGELFF | TGTGCCAGCAGCTTGGAAAAGCCTCACACCGGGGAGCTGTTTTTT
. | TRBJ2-2 | TRBD2 | TRBV10-2 | CASIIPGTSQNTGELFF | TGCGCCAGCATCATTCCCGGGACTAGCCAGAACACCGGGGAGCTGTTTTTT
. | TRBJ2-5 | . | TRBV10-2 | CASSEWPLQETQYF | TGCGCCAGCAGTGAGTGGCCCCTACAAGAGACCCAGTACTTC
. | TRBJ2-7 | TRBD2 | TRBV4-1 | CASSLGLASEQYF | TGCGCCAGCAGCCTAGGACTAGCGTCCGAGCAGTACTTC
. | TRBJ2-1 | TRBD1 | TRBV7-9 | CASRTGTGIGGVSYNEQFF | TGTGCCAGCAGGACCGGGACAGGGATCGGGGGAGTCTCCTACAATGAGCAGTTCTTC
. | TRBJ1-1 | . | TRBV27 | CASSLSATAEAFF | TGTGCCAGCAGTTTGTCGGCCACCGCTGAAGCTTTCTTT
. | TRBJ1-2 | . | TRBV5-6 | CASSLWDPWDYGYTF | TGTGCCAGCAGCTTATGGGACCCCTGGGACTATGGCTACACCTTC
. | TRBJ1-1 | . | TRBV28 | CASSFPVNTEAFF | TGTGCCAGCAGTTTTCCGGTCAACACTGAAGCTTTCTTT
. | TRBJ1-4 | TRBD1 | TRBV11-3 | CASSVDRGATNEKLFF | TGTGCCAGCAGCGTAGACAGGGGCGCAACTAATGAAAAACTGTTTTTT
. | TRBJ1-1 | TRBD1 | TRBV7-9 | CASSPGQEMNTEAFF | TGTGCCAGCAGCCCCGGACAGGAGATGAACACTGAAGCTTTCTTT
. | TRBJ2-7 | . | TRBV29-1 | CSVGGGLSYEQYF | TGCAGCGTTGGGGGCGGCTTATCCTACGAGCAGTACTTC
. | TRBJ2-7 | TRBD1 | TRBV11-2 | CASSLGPGTGAYEQYF | TGTGCCAGCAGCTTAGGGCCCGGGACAGGGGCCTACGAGCAGTACTTC
. | TRBJ2-7 | . | TRBV9 | CASSTGRGSSYEQYF | TGTGCCAGCAGCACTGGGCGGGGAAGCTCCTACGAGCAGTACTTC
. | TRBJ2-7 | . | TRBV2 | CASSEAPGDNSYEQYF | TGTGCCAGCAGTGAAGCGCCAGGGGACAATAGCTACGAGCAGTACTTC
. | TRBJ2-7 | . | TRBV2 | CASSEGRGGVEQYF | TGTGCCAGCAGTGAGGGCAGGGGGGGCGTCGAGCAGTACTTC
. | TRBJ2-1 | . | TRBV9 | CASSVGVGRTYNEQFF | TGTGCCAGCAGCGTAGGGGTAGGGCGGACCTACAATGAGCAGTTCTTC
once | TRBJ2-1 | TRBD2 | TRBV10-3 | CAISTSGSSYNEQFF | TGTGCCATCAGTACTAGCGGCAGCTCCTACAATGAGCAGTTCTTC
once | TRBJ1-1 | . | TRBV5-1 | CASSWTPGDTEAFF | TGCGCCAGCAGCTGGACGCCCGGGGACACTGAAGCTTTCTTT
. | TRBJ2-7 | TRBD2 | TRBV7-8 | CASSLASGSWYEQYF | TGTGCCAGCAGCTTAGCTAGCGGGAGTTGGTACGAGCAGTACTTC
. | TRBJ2-5 | . | TRBV5-6 | CASRRRRRDREETQYF | TGTGCCAGCAGACGACGGCGCAGGGACCGTGAAGAGACCCAGTACTTC
. | TRBJ2-2 | TRBD2 | TRBV7-9 | CASSSMTSGAPRELFF | TGTGCCAGCAGCTCGATGACTAGCGGGGCCCCCAGGGAGCTGTTTTTT
. | TRBJ2-5 | . | TRBV27 | CASSLSWGSETQYF | TGTGCCAGCAGTTTATCGTGGGGGAGCGAGACCCAGTACTTC
. | TRBJ2-2 | TRBD2 | TRBV6-5 | CASRPSGGGTGELFF | TGTGCCAGCAGGCCGAGTGGCGGGGGCACCGGGGAGCTGTTTTTT